This T cell receptor beta chain appears in the sequencing data of a study of regulatory T cells in long-lasting Graves disease. This CDR3 is 13 amino acids long. Per germline, CDR1 KGHSY and CDR2 FQNENV. V was shortened by 4 bases and J by 3 bases, with 10 bases between the two germline ends. As to time point: persistent/refractory GD, antithyroid drugs over 5 years with positive TRAb. Following extraction of RNA from PBMCs, that RNA was used to make the TCR library. According to the study, TCR beta libraries were built with iRepertoire HTBI primers and CDR3-region Arm-PCR. TCRdb analysed the multiplex PCR reads with MiXCR anew, one entry per CDR3 protein. This repertoire shows 400,000 or so distinct CDR3 sequences, around a quarter found once; its top ten account for roughly 28%. This clonotype turned up a few times.

This clonotype was obtained from a female donor with Graves disease. The input for sequencing was peripheral blood mononuclear cells (PBMCs), taken when the disease was refractory, from a patient treated with antithyroid drugs. The rearrangement joins TRBV16 to TRBJ2-7; D unresolved. Here the CDR3 reads CASSPPRNYEQYF. Here the CDR3 DNA reads TGTGCCAGCAGCCCTCCAAGGAACTACGAGCAGTACTTC.